A single TCR beta chain is shown here with its context. V was pared by 7 bases and J by 0 bases, with 19 bases between. Germline V gene data show CDR1 as MDHEN and CDR2 as SYDVKM. The CDR3 length is 17 residues. This sample was taken from a study of blood T cell repertoires in COVID-19. Study as a whole: Researchers got acute and convalescent COVID-19 samples from the United States, Italy and Spain. The cDNA or gDNA used as material had been derived from T cells, B-cell-depleted T cells, or PBMCs.

Original processing notes: Estimates of nucleated cell counts were drawn from the amplification of reference gene primers. Profiling relied on immunoSEQ multiplex PCR, and the TCRdb table lists in-frame clones only, not all of them. V, J and clone size reflect that table, while D and trimming were determined from the DNA. The sample has hundreds of thousands of clones, more than 85% seen once. The chain couples TRBV28 to TRBJ1-3; D not certain. Sample: peripheral blood. This receptor was identified in a man aged 65-85 years with acute or convalescent COVID-19. The CDR3 nucleotides read TGTGCCAGCACTCCTCCGGGGTCTCTATACTCTGGAAACACCATATATTTT. Protein product: CASTPPGSLYSGNTIYF.